This T cell receptor (beta chain) came from a study of blood T cell repertoires in COVID-19. Study background: The United States, Italy and Spain supplied acute and convalescent COVID-19 samples. Nucleic acid was either cDNA or gDNA, and it came from T cells, B-cell-depleted T cells, or PBMCs.

V was clipped by 0 bases and J by 2 bases, with 15 bases between them. The CDR3 has 16 amino acids. The germline gives CDR1 SGHDT, CDR2 YYEEEE. Authors' methods: Cell counts per sample came from amplifying reference gene primers. Libraries were prepared by immunoSEQ multiplex PCR; TCRdb keeps only in-frame clonotypes and omits some of them. The DNA was the basis for D and trimming; V, J and clone size are from that table. Counted here are about 92,000 clones, around 81% occurring once; the ten biggest clones make up roughly 8.4%. This chain uses TRBV5-6 with TRBJ2-7, with D tentatively TRBD1 (6 bases). The material sequenced was peripheral blood. The TCR originated in a man between 50 and 59 years old who had recovered from COVID-19. The CDR3, as DNA: TGTGCCAGCAGCTTGGGGGGGCTCAGTACTGCCTACGAGCAGTACTTC. Protein sequence: CASSLGGLSTAYEQYF.